Below, one TCR beta chain is given with its context. The antigen remains undetermined. The treatment was: roughly ten-day PBMC culture with coronavirus spike peptide pools or control peptides (ViraFEST assay). Wells contained 1.9 million or so PBMCs each, and these were cultured with around 10 IU/ml IL-2 and roughly 10 ug/ml peptide pools. The data stem from a study of vaccination and CD4 T cells after COVID-19. The study sequenced cultured CD4+ T cell DNA using the Oncomine TCR Beta short-read assay. The genomic DNA was obtained from cultured CD4+ T cells by extraction with the QIAamp micro DNA kit. TCRdb passed the PCR reads through MiXCR, listing each CDR3 protein once. The profile shows 20,000 to 25,000 distinct CDR3 sequences, 40% to 50% of them singletons. The CDR3 sequence is 15 residues long. The ends lost 4 bases at V and 5 bases at J; junction bases unmatched: 10. The germline CDR1 and CDR2 sequences are SGHKS and YYEKEE (reference sequence).

J is TRBJ2-5 and V is TRBV5-5, with TRBD2 matching over 8 bases. The TCR was taken from a human donor who received a COVID-19 vaccine. The sequenced sample was CD4+ T cells from blood, cultured in vitro, obtained before SARS-CoV-2 vaccination. This CDR3 is CASSPSGGGGETQYF. The CDR3 nucleotides are TGTGCCAGCAGCCCAAGCGGGGGAGGTGGGGAGACCCAGTACTTC. Full variable domain (missing parts from reference TRBV5-5 and TRBJ2-5): DAGVTQSPTHLIKTRGQQVTLRCSPISGHKSVSWYQQVLGQGPQFIFQYYEKEERGRGNFPDRFSARQFPNYSSELNVNALLLGDSALYLCASSPSGGGGETQYFGPGTRLLVL.